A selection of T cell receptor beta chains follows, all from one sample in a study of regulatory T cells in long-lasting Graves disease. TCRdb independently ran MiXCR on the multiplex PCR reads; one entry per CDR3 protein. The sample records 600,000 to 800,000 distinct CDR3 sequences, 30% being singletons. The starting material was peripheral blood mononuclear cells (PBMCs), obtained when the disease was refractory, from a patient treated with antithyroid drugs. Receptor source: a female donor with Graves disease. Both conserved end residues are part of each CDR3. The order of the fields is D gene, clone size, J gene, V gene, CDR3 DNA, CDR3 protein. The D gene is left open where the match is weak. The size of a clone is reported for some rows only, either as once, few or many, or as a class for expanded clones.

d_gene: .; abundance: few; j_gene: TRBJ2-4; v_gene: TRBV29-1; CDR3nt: TGCAGCGTTGAAGATCTGGACCCAACCTCAATCGCCAAAAACATTCAGTACTTC; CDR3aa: CSVEDLDPTSIAKNIQYF
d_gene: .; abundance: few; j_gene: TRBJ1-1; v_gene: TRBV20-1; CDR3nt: TGCAGTGCTAGAGTGAGGGTCGGCACTGAAGCTTTCTTT; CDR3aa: CSARVRVGTEAFF
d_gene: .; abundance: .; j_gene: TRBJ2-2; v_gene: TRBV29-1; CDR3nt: TGCAGCGTTGAAGATTGGTTTTGGCGGGGATACACCGGGGAGCTGTTTTTT; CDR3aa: CSVEDWFWRGYTGELFF
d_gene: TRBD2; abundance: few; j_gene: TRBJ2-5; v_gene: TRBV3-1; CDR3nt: TGTGCCAGCAGCCAAGTGTCAGCGGGAGGGCCAGGGGAGACCCAGTACTTC; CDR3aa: CASSQVSAGGPGETQYF
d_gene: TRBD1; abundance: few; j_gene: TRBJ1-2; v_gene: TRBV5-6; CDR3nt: TGTGCCAGCAGTTACCGGGACAGCTATGGCTACACCTTC; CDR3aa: CASSYRDSYGYTF
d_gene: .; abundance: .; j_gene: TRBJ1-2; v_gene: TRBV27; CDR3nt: TGTGCCAGCAGTCCCAGGCAGGGTTACAACTATGGCTACACCTTC; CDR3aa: CASSPRQGYNYGYTF
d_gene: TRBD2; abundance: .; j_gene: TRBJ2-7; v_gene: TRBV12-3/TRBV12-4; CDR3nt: TGTGCCAACAGTTTAGCCTGGGTAGCGGGAGCCGAGCAGTACTTC; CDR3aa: CANSLAWVAGAEQYF
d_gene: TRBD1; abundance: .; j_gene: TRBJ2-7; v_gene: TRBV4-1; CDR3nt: TGCGCCAGCAGCCAAGACGAGGCAGGGGGCTTTTACGAGCAGTACTTC; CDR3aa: CASSQDEAGGFYEQYF
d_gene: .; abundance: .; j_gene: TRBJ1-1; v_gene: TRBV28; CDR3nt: TGTGCCAGCAGTTTTGGGACCCAGGGCACTGAAGCTTTCTTT; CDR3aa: CASSFGTQGTEAFF
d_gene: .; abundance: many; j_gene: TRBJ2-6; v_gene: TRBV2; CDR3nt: TGTGCCAGCACCAGGGACTCTGGGGCCAACGTCCTGACTTTC; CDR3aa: CASTRDSGANVLTF
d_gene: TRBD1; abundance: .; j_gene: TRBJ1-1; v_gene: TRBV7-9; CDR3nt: TGTGCCAGCAGCTTTACAGGGGGCTATGGGAACACTGAAGCTTTCTTT; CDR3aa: CASSFTGGYGNTEAFF
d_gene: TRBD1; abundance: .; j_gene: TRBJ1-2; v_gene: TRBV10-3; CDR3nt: TGTGCCATCAGTGAGAGAGGTGACAGGGGCTCTGGCTACACCTTC; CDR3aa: CAISERGDRGSGYTF
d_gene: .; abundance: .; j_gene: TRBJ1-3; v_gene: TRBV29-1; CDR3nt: TGCAGCGTCCGGGTGGGAAACACCATATATTTT; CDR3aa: CSVRVGNTIYF
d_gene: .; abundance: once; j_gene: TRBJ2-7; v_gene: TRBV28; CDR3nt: TGTGCCAGCGGAACTCCTACCGCCCATCCCAACTTATACGAGCAGTACTTC; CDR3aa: CASGTPTAHPNLYEQYF
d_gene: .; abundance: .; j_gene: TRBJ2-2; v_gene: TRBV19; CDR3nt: TGTGCCAGTAGTGAGGGGACACGGCGCCCCGGGGAGCTGTTTTTT; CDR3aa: CASSEGTRRPGELFF
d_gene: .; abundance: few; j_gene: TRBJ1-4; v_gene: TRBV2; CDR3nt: TGTGCCAGCAGTGCAATGGGGTTAAATGAAAAACTGTTTTTT; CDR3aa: CASSAMGLNEKLFF
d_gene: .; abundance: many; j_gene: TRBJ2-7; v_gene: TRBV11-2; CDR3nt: TGTGCCAGCAGCCCTTCCGAGTTGGGTGGGGTAAACTACGAGCAGTACTTC; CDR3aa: CASSPSELGGVNYEQYF
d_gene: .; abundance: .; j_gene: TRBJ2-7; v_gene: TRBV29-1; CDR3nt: TGCAGCGTCCAAACCCTCTGGGGGCGCAACTACGAGCAGTACTTC; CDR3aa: CSVQTLWGRNYEQYF
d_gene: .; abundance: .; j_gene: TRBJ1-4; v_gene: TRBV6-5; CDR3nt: TGTGCCAGCAGTTCATCCGAGGGTTGGCCTAATGAAAAACTGTTTTTT; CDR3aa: CASSSSEGWPNEKLFF
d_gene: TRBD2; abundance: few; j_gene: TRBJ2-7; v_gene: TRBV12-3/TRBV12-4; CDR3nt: TGTGCCAGCAGTTTATCAGCGGGAGGAGGCGAGCAGTACTTC; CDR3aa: CASSLSAGGGEQYF
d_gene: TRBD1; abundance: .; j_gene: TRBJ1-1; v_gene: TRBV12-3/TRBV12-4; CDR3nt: TGTGCCAGCACCGCGGACAGGGCCACTGAAGCTTTCTTT; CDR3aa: CASTADRATEAFF
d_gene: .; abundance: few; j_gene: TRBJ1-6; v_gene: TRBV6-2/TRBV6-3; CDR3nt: TGTGCCAGCAGTTACTTGAGGGGGATGGATTCACCCCTCCACTTT; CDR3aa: CASSYLRGMDSPLHF
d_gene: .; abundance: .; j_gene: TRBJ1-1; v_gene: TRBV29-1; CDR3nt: TGCAGCGTCCCGCCCCGGGCTAGCCATAAGAACACTGAAGCTTTCTTT; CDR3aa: CSVPPRASHKNTEAFF
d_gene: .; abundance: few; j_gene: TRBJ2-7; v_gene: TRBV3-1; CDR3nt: TGTGCCAGCAGCCAAGAGGCCAGGTTTCGGAACGAGCAGTACTTC; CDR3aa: CASSQEARFRNEQYF
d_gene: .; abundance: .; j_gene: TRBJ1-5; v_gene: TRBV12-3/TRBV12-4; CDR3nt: TGTGCCAGCACTCGCCTGGGTAATCAGCCCCAGCATTTT; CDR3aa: CASTRLGNQPQHF
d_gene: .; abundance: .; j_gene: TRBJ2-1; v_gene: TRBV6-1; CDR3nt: TGTGCCCCAGGGCGTCCGAGCTCCTACAATGAGCAGTTCTTC; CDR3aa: CAPGRPSSYNEQFF
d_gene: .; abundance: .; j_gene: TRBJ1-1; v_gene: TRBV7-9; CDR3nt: TGTGCCAGCAGCTCGGCCGGGGGGGCTCAGAGTGAAGCTTTCTTT; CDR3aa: CASSSAGGAQSEAFF
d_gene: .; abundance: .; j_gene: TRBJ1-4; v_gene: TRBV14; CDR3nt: TGTGTCAGCAGCCAAGATCGGGCAGGGGCGGGTGAAAAACTGTTTTTT; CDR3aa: CVSSQDRAGAGEKLFF
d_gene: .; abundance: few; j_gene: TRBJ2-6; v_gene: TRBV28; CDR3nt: TGTGCCAGCAGTACAGGGAGGGCTGGGGCCAACGTCCTGACTTTC; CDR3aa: CASSTGRAGANVLTF
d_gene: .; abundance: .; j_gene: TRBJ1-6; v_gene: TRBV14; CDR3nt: TGTGCCAGCAGCCAACTCCTGGGGGCTTGGAATTCACCCCTCCACTTT; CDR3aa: CASSQLLGAWNSPLHF
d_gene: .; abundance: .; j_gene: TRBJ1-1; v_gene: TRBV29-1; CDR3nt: TGCAGCGTTGAAGATCCGGGGGAAGCTTTCTTT; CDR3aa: CSVEDPGEAFF
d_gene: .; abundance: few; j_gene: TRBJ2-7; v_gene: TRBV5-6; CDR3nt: TGTGCCAGCAGCTTCGGTACCTACGAGCAGTACTTC; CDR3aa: CASSFGTYEQYF
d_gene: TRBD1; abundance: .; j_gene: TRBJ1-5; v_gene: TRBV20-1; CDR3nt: TGCAGTGCTAGAGGGGGACAGGGGGCCCAGCCCCAGCATTTT; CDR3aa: CSARGGQGAQPQHF
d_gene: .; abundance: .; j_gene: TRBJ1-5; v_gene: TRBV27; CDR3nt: TGTGCCAGCAGTTTATTAGCCAATAGCAATCAGCCCCAGCATTTT; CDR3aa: CASSLLANSNQPQHF
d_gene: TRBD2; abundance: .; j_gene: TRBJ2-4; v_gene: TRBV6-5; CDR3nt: TGTGCCAGCAGTTCCGGACTAGCTGGGATGGAGGGCTTC; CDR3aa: CASSSGLAGMEGF
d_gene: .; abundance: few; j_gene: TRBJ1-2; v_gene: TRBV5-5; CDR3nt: TGTGCCAGCAGCTCCACCATACCTTCGAGCTATGGCTACACCTTC; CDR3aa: CASSSTIPSSYGYTF
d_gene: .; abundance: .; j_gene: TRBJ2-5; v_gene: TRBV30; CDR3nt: TGTGCCTGGAGTTCCAGGGCTTCGGGAGAGACCCAGTACTTC; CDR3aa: CAWSSRASGETQYF
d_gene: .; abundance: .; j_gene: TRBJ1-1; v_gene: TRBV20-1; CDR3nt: TGCAGTGCTAACAAGAACACTGAAGCTTTCTTT; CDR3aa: CSANKNTEAFF
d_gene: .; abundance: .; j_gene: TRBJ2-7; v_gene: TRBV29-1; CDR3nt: TGCAGCGTTGTGGGGAGCGCCTACGAGCAGTACTTC; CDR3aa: CSVVGSAYEQYF
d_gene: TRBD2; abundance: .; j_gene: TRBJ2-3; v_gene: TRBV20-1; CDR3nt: TGCAGTGCTAGAGGGGAGACTAGCGGGAGAGCGGATACGCAGTATTTT; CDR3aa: CSARGETSGRADTQYF
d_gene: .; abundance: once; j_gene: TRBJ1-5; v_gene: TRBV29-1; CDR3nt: TGCAGCGTTAGGGATAGCAATCAGCCCCAGCATTTT; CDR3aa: CSVRDSNQPQHF
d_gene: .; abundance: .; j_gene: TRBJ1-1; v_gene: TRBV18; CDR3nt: TGTGCCAGCTCACCACGATCCCGGGAGGGGAACACTGAAGCTTTCTTT; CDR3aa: CASSPRSREGNTEAFF
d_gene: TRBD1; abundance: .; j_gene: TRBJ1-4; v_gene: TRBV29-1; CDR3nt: TGCAGCGTTCCGACAGGGGGCTTGTGGGCAACTAATGAAAAACTGTTTTTT; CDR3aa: CSVPTGGLWATNEKLFF
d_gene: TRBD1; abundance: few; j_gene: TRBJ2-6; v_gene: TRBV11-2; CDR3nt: TGTGCCAGCAGCTGGACAGGGTTACGCACTGGGGCCAACGTCCTGACTTTC; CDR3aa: CASSWTGLRTGANVLTF
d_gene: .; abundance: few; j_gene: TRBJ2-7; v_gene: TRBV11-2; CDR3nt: TGTGCCAGCAGCAGGGAGCTGGGGGCTAGCGAGCAGTACTTC; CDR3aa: CASSRELGASEQYF
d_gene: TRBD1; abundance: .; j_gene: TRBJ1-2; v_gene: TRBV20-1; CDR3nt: TGCAGTGCTAGAGGGGAGGGGGCTGCTGGCTACACCTTC; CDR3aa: CSARGEGAAGYTF
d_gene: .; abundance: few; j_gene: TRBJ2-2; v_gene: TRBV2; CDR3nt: TGTGCCAGTCGACCAACGATGAACACCGGGGAGCTGTTTTTT; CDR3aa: CASRPTMNTGELFF
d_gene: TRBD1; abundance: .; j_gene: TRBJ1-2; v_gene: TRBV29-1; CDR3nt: TGCAGCGCAAGGACAGGGGGCTACTATGGCTACACCTTC; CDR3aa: CSARTGGYYGYTF
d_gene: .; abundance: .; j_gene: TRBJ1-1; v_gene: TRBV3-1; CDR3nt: TGTGCCAGCAGCCTGGAAACAGGGGAAGCTTTCTTT; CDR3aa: CASSLETGEAFF
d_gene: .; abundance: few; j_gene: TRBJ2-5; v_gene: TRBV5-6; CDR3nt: TGTGCCAGCAGCTTGTCCCCTGACAGCGAAGAGACCCAGTACTTC; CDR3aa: CASSLSPDSEETQYF
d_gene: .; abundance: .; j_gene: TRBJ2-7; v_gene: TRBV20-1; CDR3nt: TGCAGTGCCAGACCGGGACCCTACGAGCAGTACTTC; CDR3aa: CSARPGPYEQYF
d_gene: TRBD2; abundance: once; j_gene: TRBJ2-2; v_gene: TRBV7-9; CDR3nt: TGTGCCAGCAGCTCTAGCGGGAGTCTCACCGGGGAGCTGTTTTTT; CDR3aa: CASSSSGSLTGELFF
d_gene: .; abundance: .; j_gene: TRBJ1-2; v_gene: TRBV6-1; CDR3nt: TGTGCCAGCAGTCGTACGACAGCTAACTATGGCTACACCTTC; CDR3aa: CASSRTTANYGYTF
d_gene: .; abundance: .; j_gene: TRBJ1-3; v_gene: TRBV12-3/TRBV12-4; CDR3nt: TGTGCCAGCAGTTTGGGGCAGACCCTGGCCACCATATATTTT; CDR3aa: CASSLGQTLATIYF
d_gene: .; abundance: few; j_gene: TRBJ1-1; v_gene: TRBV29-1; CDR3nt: TGCAGCGCAGTGGACGGGGGAGGGAACACTGAAGCTTTCTTT; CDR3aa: CSAVDGGGNTEAFF
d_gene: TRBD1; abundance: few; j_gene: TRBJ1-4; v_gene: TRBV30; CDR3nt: TGTGCCTGGAGTACCACCGGGACAGGGGCCGACAAACTGTTTTTT; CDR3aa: CAWSTTGTGADKLFF
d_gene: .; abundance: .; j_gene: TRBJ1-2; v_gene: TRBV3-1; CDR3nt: TGTGCCAGCAGCCGCCGAGGTGACGGCTATGGCTACACCTTC; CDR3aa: CASSRRGDGYGYTF
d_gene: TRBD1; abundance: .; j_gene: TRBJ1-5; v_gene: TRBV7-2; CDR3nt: TGTGCCAGCAGCTTTATGGACAGGGCTAATCAGCCCCAGCATTTT; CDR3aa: CASSFMDRANQPQHF
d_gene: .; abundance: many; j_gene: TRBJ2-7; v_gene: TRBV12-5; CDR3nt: TGTGCTAGTGGTTTGGTACGGGGGAACGAGCAGTACTTC; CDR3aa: CASGLVRGNEQYF
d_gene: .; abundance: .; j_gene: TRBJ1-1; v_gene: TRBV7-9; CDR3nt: TGTGCCAGCAGCCCCACTACGGGGGGGCTCACTGAAGCTTTCTTT; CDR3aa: CASSPTTGGLTEAFF